A selection of T cell receptor beta chains follows, all from one sample in a study of blood T cell repertoires in COVID-19. TCRdb's table, derived via immunoSEQ multiplex PCR, lists solely in-frame clones and lacks some. Of some 120,000 clones in the sample, approximately 87% were seen once. Source material: peripheral blood. These receptor sequences come from a man younger than 45 with acute or convalescent COVID-19. CDR3s leave out the opening cysteine and the closing phenylalanine or tryptophan. D genes are given only for firm matches.

V gene	D gene	J gene	CDR3 protein
TRBV3-1/TRBV3-2	TRBD2	TRBJ2-3	ASSPIAGGPTDTQY
TRBV20-1	NA	TRBJ2-1	SASWVSRDEQF
TRBV9	TRBD2	TRBJ2-3	ASSVAGLAGGSTDTQY
TRBV11-2	TRBD2	TRBJ2-3	ASSFTSGRSTDTQY
TRBV4-1	TRBD1	TRBJ1-1	ASSQTDRDTEAF
TRBV5-1	TRBD2	TRBJ2-1	ASSSGLAGTYNEQF
TRBV4-3	TRBD2	TRBJ2-2	ASSQDAGGNTGELF
TRBV2	TRBD1	TRBJ2-2	ASSTGTGGRTGELF
TRBV6-5	TRBD1	TRBJ1-4	ASRPGQHNEKLF
TRBV11-3	TRBD2	TRBJ2-1	ASSVQGLAGGDEQF
TRBV3-1/TRBV3-2	TRBD1	TRBJ2-1	ASSPRQTGVDEQF
TRBV7-2	NA	TRBJ2-3	ASSFSFTDTQY
TRBV29-1	TRBD2	TRBJ2-1	SVERSGGNSEQF
TRBV6-2/TRBV6-3	TRBD1	TRBJ2-5	ASSTGQGAGETQY
TRBV5-1	NA	TRBJ2-7	ASSADYEQY
TRBV11-2	NA	TRBJ1-3	ASSTSAAGNTIY
TRBV7-3	TRBD2	TRBJ2-1	ASSPGTSRNEQF
TRBV19	TRBD1	TRBJ2-5	ASSIGRGRGLETQY
TRBV15	NA	TRBJ1-4	ATSRDLAFATNEKLF
TRBV5-8	TRBD2	TRBJ2-3	ASSLGLAPYTDTQY
TRBV7-2	NA	TRBJ2-1	ASSLAAGNEQF
TRBV7-9	NA	TRBJ1-2	ASSPSPYGYT
TRBV7-9	TRBD2	TRBJ2-1	ASTPESGGRPYNEQF
TRBV19	TRBD1	TRBJ1-5	ASSRRGQGDYSNQPQH
TRBV6-1	NA	TRBJ1-5	ASSEGRRGDQPQH
TRBV19	TRBD1	TRBJ2-5	ASRGTGSGGETQY
TRBV19	TRBD1	TRBJ1-5	ASSIEGQSPYQPQH
TRBV3-1/TRBV3-2	TRBD2	TRBJ2-2	ASSPGLAGQTNTGELF